This T cell receptor (beta chain) was sequenced during a study of T cells in Graves' hyperthyroidism and ophthalmopathy. CDR1 LGHDT and CDR2 YNNKEL come from the germline V gene (reference sequence). V lost 7 bases and J 4 bases, leaving 14 bases between the germline ends. The CDR3 is 15 residues long. In this sample, this clonotype turned up many times. Its antigen is still unknown. RNA transcripts provided the source from which TCR beta CDR3 regions were amplified. The TCR CDR3 was amplified in a first-round RT-PCR using the HTBI primer set. TCRdb redid the calling of the multiplex PCR reads with MiXCR, one entry per CDR3 protein. The sample has about 400,000 distinct CDR3 sequences; approximately 15% are singletons. Study findings and constraints: In simple terms, a model built on 13 V-J features told ophthalmopathy apart from stable hyperthyroidism.

The sample comprised blood. This receptor was obtained from a woman younger than 30 with Graves' hyperthyroidism. The rearrangement joins TRBV3-1 to TRBJ2-6, with D perhaps TRBD1 or TRBD2 (5 bases each). CDR3 sequence: CASTQGVAGANVLTF. Written as DNA, the CDR3 is TGTGCCAGCACCCAGGGAGTGGCCGGGGCCAACGTCCTGACTTTC. The variable domain in full, with the rest retrieved from reference TRBV3-1 and TRBJ2-6, is DTAVSQTPKYLVTQMGNDKSIKCEQNLGHDTMYWYKQDSKKFLKIMFSYNNKELIINETVPNRFSPKSPDKAHLNLHINSLELGDSAVYFCASTQGVAGANVLTFGAGSRLTVL.